The clone carrying this TCR beta chain was seen ten or more times. The source of the sample is a study of T cells after yellow fever vaccination. Researchers made TCR cDNA using 5'RACE template switching, and this step added a universal primer site and UMIs. TCRdb called the 5' RACE reads again in MiXCR, with one record for every CDR3 protein. The sample holds some 110,000 distinct CDR3 sequences; under 8% are singletons and the top ten take 2.5%. This CDR3 has 16 amino acids. Germline CDR1 and CDR2: SGHRS and YFSETQ. V lost 0 bases, J lost 1 base, and 10 bases lay in between. The chain employs TRBV5-1 and TRBJ2-2, with D perhaps TRBD2 (6 bases). The sequence came from a man younger than 35 who received the YFV17D yellow fever vaccine. Sequencing used CD4+ T cells sorted from PBMCs, obtained around 10 days after the first yellow fever vaccination. CDR3 amino acids: CASSLEAGMNTGELFF. The CDR3, as DNA: TGCGCCAGCAGCTTGGAGGCGGGGATGAACACCGGGGAGCTGTTTTTT. Full variable domain (outside the CDR3, taken from reference TRBV5-1 and TRBJ2-2): KAGVTQTPRYLIKTRGQQVTLSCSPISGHRSVSWYQQTPGQGLQFLFEYFSETQRNKGNFPGRFSGRQFSNSRSEMNVSTLELGDSALYLCASSLEAGMNTGELFFGEGSRLTVL.